The 26 T cell receptor beta chains listed next were all sequenced from one sample in a study of T cell responses to AZD1222 COVID-19 vaccine. The repertoire was sequenced with immunoSEQ multiplex PCR; TCRdb's copy has only in-frame clones and lacks some. There are roughly 75,000 clones in the sample; around 87% occur only once, and roughly 18% lies in the top ten. The sequenced sample was peripheral blood, obtained 28 days after the second AZD1222 dose. The receptors shown here come from an adult who received the AZD1222 COVID-19 vaccine.

The rearrangement links TRBV19 to TRBJ1-6, with TRBD1 as a possible D gene (5 bases). Germline V lookup: CDR1 LNHDA, CDR2 SQIVND (reference sequence). The ends were cut back, 5 bases at V and 7 bases at J, with 18 bases in the middle. The CDR3 runs to 16 residues. CDR3 sequence (DNA): TGTGCCAGTAGTCCCCAGGGTGGATTGGTGAATTCACCCCTCCACTTT. Residues: CASSPQGGLVNSPLHF.

The rearrangement links TRBV9 to TRBJ2-2, with TRBD2 matching over 11 bases. This CDR3 has 16 residues. CDR1 and CDR2 (germline): SGDLS, YYNGEE. The ends lost 3 bases at V and 5 bases at J; junction bases unmatched: 6. Here the CDR3 reads CASSERLAGRTGELFF. The CDR3 region has the DNA TGTGCCAGCAGCGAGAGACTAGCGGGGAGGACCGGGGAGCTGTTTTTT.

CDR3 region: CASSGDRTTTNEKLFF. The CDR3 nucleotides read TGTGCCAGCAGTGGGGACAGGACTACCACTAATGAAAAACTGTTTTTT. The V gene is TRBV6-1, the J gene TRBJ1-4, with TRBD1 matching 8 bases. The CDR3 is made up of 16 amino acids. J was trimmed by 2 bases and V by 4 bases; bases with no gene match: 6. CDR1 is MNHNS, CDR2 SASEGT, per germline.

The genes are TRBV6-4 and TRBJ2-2; D gene uncertain. Trimming pared 4 bases from V and 6 bases from J, leaving 3 bases between. This CDR3 has 11 residues. Germline V gene data show CDR1 as MRHNA and CDR2 as SNTAGT. The DNA for the CDR3 is TGTGCCAGCAGTGCTGCCGGGGAGCTGTTTTTT. Its translation: CASSAAGELFF.

As to this clone: The junction does not match germline at one end; this may be a read error. The rearrangement uses TRBV2 and TRBJ2-7; D possibly corresponds to TRBD2 (5 bases). Germline V gives CDR1 SNHLY, CDR2 FYNNEI. There are 12 residues in the CDR3. The CDR3 here is CASNSRDYDQYF. The CDR3 DNA sequence: TGTGCCAGCAACTCCCGGGATTACGATCAGTACTTC.

The rearrangement links TRBV10-3 to TRBJ1-2; 7 bases are a match to TRBD1. The ends lost 8 bases at V and 5 bases at J; junction bases unmatched: 8. The CDR3 totals 13 residues. Germline loops: CDR1 ENHRY, CDR2 SYGVKD. The CDR3 coding sequence is TGTGCCATCCGACAGGGTATTTATTATGGCTACACCTTC. As protein: CAIRQGIYYGYTF.

This clone was detected once. The rearrangement joins TRBV10-3 to TRBJ1-2, with TRBD1 matching 9 bases. V lost 4 bases to trimming and J lost 3 bases; unmatched junction nucleotides: 15. The CDR3 extends over 18 amino acids. Germline values: CDR1 ENHRY, CDR2 SYGVKD. The CDR3 here is CAISASGTGIGFHYGYTF. The CDR3 bases are TGTGCCATCAGTGCCTCCGGGACAGGGATTGGATTTCACTATGGCTACACCTTC.

This chain connects TRBV5-1 to TRBJ1-1, with a weak D call TRBD1 (5 bases). This CDR3 has 16 amino acids. Germline CDR1 reads SGHRS; CDR2 reads YFSETQ. V was cut by 0 bases and J by 4 bases, with 16 bases left in between. This CDR3 is CASSLGQLKGTTEAFF. In DNA form, the CDR3 reads TGCGCCAGCAGCTTGGGACAACTCAAGGGGACCACTGAAGCTTTCTTT.

The gene calls are TRBV11-2 and TRBJ2-5, with D hard to call. Per the germline V gene, CDR1 is SGHAT and CDR2 is FQNNGV. CDR3 length: 14 amino acids. Trimming took off 0 bases at V and 1 base at J, with 6 bases between the two ends. The CDR3 region is CASSLDGPQETQYF. In DNA form, the CDR3 reads TGTGCCAGCAGCTTAGATGGACCCCAAGAGACCCAGTACTTC.

The chain employs TRBV7-3 and TRBJ2-7; 8 nucleotides line up with TRBD1. Per the germline V gene, CDR1 is SGHTA and CDR2 is FQGTGA. The CDR3 runs to 18 residues. V shed 3 bases and J 5 bases; nucleotides not matched to a gene: 18. CDR3 coding DNA: TGTGCCAGCAGCTTCCCTCAATTTGGGGGCAGGGGGCACGACGAGCAGTACTTC. It is translated as CASSFPQFGGRGHDEQYF.

The chain has TRBV7-9 and TRBJ1-2, with D uncertain. The CDR3 covers 13 residues. The V gene's germline CDR1 is SEHNR and CDR2 FQNEAQ (reference sequence). V lost 5 bases and J 5 bases, leaving 12 bases between the germline ends. The CDR3 bases are TGTGCCAGCAGCCTTCAGGTCGGGTATGGCTACACCTTC. Its translation is CASSLQVGYGYTF.

This sequence joins TRBV4-1 and TRBJ2-2; 7 bases map to TRBD2. The ends lost 3 bases at V and 5 bases at J; junction bases unmatched: 6. In germline, CDR1 is MGHRA, CDR2 YSYEKL. The CDR3 is 15 residues long. The CDR3 spells CASSHSSRGTGELFF. CDR3 DNA: TGCGCCAGCAGCCACTCCTCGCGGGGGACCGGGGAGCTGTTTTTT.

The chain has TRBV3-1 (or the pseudogene TRBV3-2) and TRBJ1-2; D is perhaps TRBD1 (6 bases). This CDR3 region has 17 residues. V was clipped by 1 base and J by 7 bases, with 22 bases between them. Germline loops: CDR1 LGHDT, CDR2 YNNKEL (reference sequence). CDR3 protein: CASSQGYTGTRSLGYTF. The CDR3 region has the DNA TGTGCCAGCAGCCAAGGTTACACCGGGACACGGAGTCTTGGCTACACCTTC.

The genes are TRBV29-1 and TRBJ2-5; the match to TRBD1 covers 9 bases. The junction had 6 bases not matched to a gene; V was cut back by 5 bases and J by 5 bases. Germline V gene sequence: CDR1 SQVTM, CDR2 ANQGSEA. The CDR3 has 13 residues. The CDR3 region has the DNA TGCAGCGTTACCACAGGGGGCGTGGAGACCCAGTACTTC. As protein: CSVTTGGVETQYF.

CDR3 in amino acids: CASSPTKNQPQHF. The CDR3 DNA is TGTGCCAGCAGCCCCACAAAGAATCAGCCCCAGCATTTT. V usage is TRBV28 and J usage is TRBJ1-5; no definite D call. V was shortened by 6 bases and J by 4 bases, with 10 bases between the two germline ends. The germline CDR1 and CDR2 sequences are MDHEN and SYDVKM. This CDR3 spans 13 amino acids. Based on the CDR3 plus reference TRBV28 and TRBJ1-5, the full variable domain is DVKVTQSSRYLVKRTGEKVFLECVQDMDHENMFWYRQDPGLGLRLIYFSYDVKMKEKGDIPEGYSVSREKKERFSLILESASTNQTSMYLCASSPTKNQPQHFGDGTRLSIL.

The chain carries TRBV20-1 and TRBJ2-7; 9 bases fit TRBD2. The trim removed 3 bases at V and 5 bases at J, leaving 5 bases unmatched. The germline V gene has CDR1 DFQATT and CDR2 SNEGSKA (reference sequence). The CDR3 sequence is 13 residues long. CDR3 sequence: CSASGLAGNEQYF. CDR3 sequence (DNA): TGCAGTGCTAGTGGGCTAGCGGGGAACGAGCAGTACTTC.

The chain uses TRBV3-1 (or the pseudogene TRBV3-2) and TRBJ2-7; 7 bases map to TRBD1. Germline loops: CDR1 LGHDT, CDR2 YNNKEL (reference sequence). The CDR3 runs to 15 residues. The V and J ends lost 0 bases and 4 bases, in that order; junction bases with no gene match: 6. The CDR3, as DNA: TGTGCCAGCAGCCAAGACGAGGGGGCCACTTACGAGCAGTACTTC. This translates into CASSQDEGATYEQYF.

The V and J genes are TRBV7-2 and TRBJ1-6; no clear D gene. V dropped 1 base and J dropped 14 bases, with 12 bases sitting between them. From germline, CDR1 is SGHTA and CDR2 FQGNSA. The CDR3 runs 13 residues. As DNA, the CDR3 is TGTGCCAGCAGCTTAGGCCCACCGGCAACCCTCCACTTT. Translated: CASSLGPPATLHF.

This chain connects TRBV10-3 to TRBJ1-1, with D unclear. This CDR3 is 15 amino acids long. Germline assignment: CDR1 ENHRY and CDR2 SYGVKD. V lost 3 bases to trimming and J lost 4 bases, with 15 bases between them. This CDR3 reads CAISERGGVGTEAFF. The CDR3 nucleotides read TGTGCCATCAGTGAAAGAGGAGGTGTGGGCACTGAAGCTTTCTTT.

This chain links TRBV2 with TRBJ1-5, with a weak D call TRBD1 (5 bases). The CDR3 is 17 residues long. V shed 4 bases and J shed 1 base, with 17 bases lying between them. Germline V lookup: CDR1 SNHLY, CDR2 FYNNEI. In nucleotides, the CDR3 is TGTGCCAGCAGTGGGCCCCGGGCGGGGGGAAGCAATCAGCCCCAGCATTTT. It is translated as CASSGPRAGGSNQPQHF. Together with reference TRBV2 and TRBJ1-5, the CDR3 gives the full variable domain: EPEVTQTPSHQVTQMGQEVILRCVPISNHLYFYWYRQILGQKVEFLVSFYNNEISEKSEIFDDQFSVERPDGSNFTLKIRSTKLEDSAMYFCASSGPRAGGSNQPQHFGDGTRLSIL.

The chain couples TRBV18 to TRBJ1-2; possible D gene TRBD1, 5 bases. Trimming left V 2 bases short and J 7 bases short, with 17 bases between. The CDR3 runs 15 residues. CDR1 KGHSH and CDR2 LQKENI come from the germline V gene. The CDR3 nucleotides read TGTGCCAGCTCACCAGGGGGTACCCCTCGTGGTGGCTACACCTTC. Translation gives CASSPGGTPRGGYTF.

This chain uses TRBV30 with TRBJ1-2, with D maybe TRBD1 (5 bases). Germline-derived CDR1 and CDR2 are GTSNPN and SVGIG (reference sequence). The CDR3 runs to 12 residues. With 6 bases removed from V and 8 bases from J, the gap between germline ends came to 16 bases. CDR3: CACLGGGDGYTF. For the CDR3, the DNA is TGTGCCTGCCTTGGTGGGGGGGACGGCTACACCTTC.

V usage is TRBV21-1 and J usage is TRBJ2-7; the table gives TRBD1 as D, unverified against the DNA. TRBV21-1 is a pseudogene segment. The CDR3 contains 16 residues. The CDR3 sequence is CASGFGQGVSSYEQYF. For the CDR3, the DNA is TGTGCCAGCGGATTTGGACAGGGAGTGAGCTCCTACGAGCAGTACTTC.

The V call is TRBV27, the J call TRBJ2-1, with unresolved D. V lost 10 bases to trimming and J lost 1 base, with 17 bases between them. The CDR3 is made up of 15 amino acids. Germline CDR1 reads MNHEY; CDR2 reads SMNVEV (reference sequence). CDR3 nucleotide sequence: TGTGCCATCCGGCCCCCAGAAACTTCCTACAATGAGCAGTTCTTC. Amino acids: CAIRPPETSYNEQFF.

The V gene is TRBV6-5, the J gene TRBJ1-2; 7 bases match TRBD1. CDR3 size: 13 residues. Germline V gives CDR1 MNHEY, CDR2 SVGAGI. The V segment lost 6 bases and the J segment 8 bases; nucleotides outside the gene matches: 9. CDR3 sequence reads: CASSVDRAVGYTF. Here the CDR3 DNA reads TGTGCCAGCAGCGTCGACAGGGCAGTAGGCTACACCTTC.

J is TRBJ1-2 and V is TRBV30; D is unresolved. Germline V lookup: CDR1 GTSNPN, CDR2 SVGIG (reference sequence). Trimming shortened V by 0 bases and J by 0 bases, and 5 bases separated the two germline ends. The CDR3 sequence is 13 residues long. In nucleotides, the CDR3 is TGTGCCTGGAGTGTAGTCTCTAACTATGGCTACACCTTC. Translation gives CAWSVVSNYGYTF.